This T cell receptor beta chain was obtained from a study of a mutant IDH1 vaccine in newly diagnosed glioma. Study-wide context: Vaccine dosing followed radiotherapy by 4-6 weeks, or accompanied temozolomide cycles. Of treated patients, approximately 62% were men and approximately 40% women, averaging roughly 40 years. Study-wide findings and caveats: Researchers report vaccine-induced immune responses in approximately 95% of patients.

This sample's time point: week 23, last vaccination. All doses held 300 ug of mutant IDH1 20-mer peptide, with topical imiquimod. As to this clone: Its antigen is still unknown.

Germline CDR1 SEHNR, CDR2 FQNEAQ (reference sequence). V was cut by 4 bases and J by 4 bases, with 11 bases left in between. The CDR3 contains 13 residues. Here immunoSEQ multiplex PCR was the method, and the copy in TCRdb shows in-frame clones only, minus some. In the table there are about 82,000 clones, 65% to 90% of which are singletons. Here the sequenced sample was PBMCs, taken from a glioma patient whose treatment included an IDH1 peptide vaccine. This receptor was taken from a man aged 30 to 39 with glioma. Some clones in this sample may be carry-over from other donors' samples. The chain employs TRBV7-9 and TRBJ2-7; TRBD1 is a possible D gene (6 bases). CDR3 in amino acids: CASSSGQSYEQYF. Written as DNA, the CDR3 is TGTGCCAGCAGCTCCGGACAGTCATACGAGCAGTACTTC.